This T cell receptor (beta chain) was identified in a study of patients and donors after allogeneic stem cell transplantation. This CDR3 comprises 16 residues. Losses at the gene ends were 0 bases for V and 8 bases for J; bases not matched to a gene: 9. Looked up from germline, CDR1 is MNHNS and CDR2 is SASEGT. TCRdb ran MiXCR on the RT-PCR reads and lists one entry per CDR3 protein. Of some 87,000 distinct CDR3 sequences in the sample, 40% to 60% were seen once. The sequence came from a human donor who was either an allogeneic HSCT recipient or a stem cell or donor lymphocyte infusion donor (not recorded which). It is not recorded whose cells these are; they may come from a transplant donor. V gene TRBV6-1 combines with J gene TRBJ2-1; 8 nucleotides line up with TRBD2. Material for sequencing was blood, either unsorted or a sorted T cell fraction (not recorded which). The CDR3 region has the DNA TGTGCCAGCAGTGAAGCGCTTCGGCGGGAGGTGTATGAGCAGTTCTTC. It specifies CASSEALRREVYEQFF.